These 21 T cell receptor beta chains were all obtained from the same sample, sequenced in a study of cytomegalovirus exposure and HLA in healthy donors. It was with 60 Vbeta and 13 Jbeta primers that the PCR ran. This table comes from immunoSEQ multiplex PCR, and its TCRdb copy is limited to in-frame clones, with some not included. Among 160,000 or so clones listed, approximately 80% were seen once. Sequenced: PBMCs. All receptors derive from a male donor in good health and CMV-seronegative.

The CDR3 region has the DNA TGCGCCAGCAGCTTGGACGGGGGGGAAGATACGCAGTATTTT. Its protein product is CASSLDGGEDTQYF. The chain recombines TRBV5-1 with TRBJ2-3, with TRBD2 identical over 8 bases. The CDR3 consists of 14 residues. V lost 0 bases and J lost 5; bases outside the gene matches: 2. Germline V gene sequence: CDR1 SGHRS, CDR2 YFSETQ.

The chain couples TRBV5-5 to TRBJ2-7, with 10 bases matching TRBD1. The CDR3 loop spans 13 amino acids. With 2 bases clipped from V and 5 bases from J, the junction kept 1 base outside the gene matches. The germline V gene has CDR1 SGHKS and CDR2 YYEKEE (reference sequence). The CDR3 reads CASSLGTGDEQYF. CDR3 DNA sequence: TGTGCCAGCAGCTTAGGGACAGGGGACGAGCAGTACTTC.

The chain is built from TRBV7-9 and TRBJ2-1, with 12 bases lining up with TRBD2. This CDR3 comprises 18 residues. Losses at the gene ends were 5 bases for V and 8 bases for J; bases not matched to a gene: 16. Germline-derived CDR1 and CDR2 are SEHNR and FQNEAQ (reference sequence). This chain's CDR3 is CASSPDRARLAGAHEQFF. The CDR3, as DNA: TGTGCCAGCAGCCCGGACAGGGCCCGACTAGCGGGAGCTCATGAGCAGTTCTTC.

The chain couples TRBV5-6 to TRBJ2-4, with 10 bases lining up with TRBD1. Germline CDR1 and CDR2: SGHDT and YYEEEE. The V and J ends lost 2 bases and 13 bases, in that order; junction bases with no gene match: 9. This CDR3 comprises 14 residues. This CDR3 reads CASSLASDRGRQYF. The CDR3 nucleotides are TGTGCCAGCAGCTTAGCCTCGGACAGGGGGAGGCAGTACTTC.

The chain's CDR3 is CASSESGTSGGLSTDTQYF. The CDR3 region has the DNA TGTGCCAGCAGTGAGTCCGGGACTAGCGGGGGCCTCAGCACAGATACGCAGTATTTT. The rearrangement links TRBV6-4 to TRBJ2-3; the match to TRBD2 covers 14 bases. The germline gives CDR1 MRHNA, CDR2 SNTAGT. Trimming removed 3 bases from V and 0 bases from J; junction bases left unmatched: 8. The CDR3 totals 19 residues.

V usage is TRBV7-3 and J usage is TRBJ1-3, with TRBD1 matching over 7 bases. V lost 5 bases and J lost 2; bases outside the gene matches: 6. Germline CDR1 is SGHTA and CDR2 is FQGTGA. The CDR3 spans 15 residues. The CDR3 loop is CASSRDRAAGNTIYF. The CDR3 nucleotides are TGTGCCAGCAGCCGAGACAGGGCCGCTGGAAACACCATATATTTT.

The rearrangement uses TRBV15 and TRBJ1-4; a weak D match, TRBD1 (6 bases). Germline CDR1 is LNHNV and CDR2 is YYDKDF (reference sequence). CDR3 length: 16 residues. V lost 0 bases, J lost 5 bases, and 13 bases lay in between. The CDR3 is CATSRDPRTGNEKLFF. The CDR3 DNA sequence: TGTGCCACCAGCAGAGATCCCCGAACAGGGAATGAAAAACTGTTTTTT.

The rearrangement uses TRBV7-2 and TRBJ2-1, with D possibly being TRBD2 (5 bases). The CDR3 sequence is 14 residues long. V was clipped by 3 bases and J by 2 bases, with 8 bases between them. From germline, CDR1 is SGHTA and CDR2 FQGNSA. CDR3 sequence reads: CASSFGGPYNEQFF. The CDR3 DNA is TGTGCCAGCAGCTTTGGAGGACCCTACAATGAGCAGTTCTTC.

The genes are TRBV5-5 and TRBJ1-1; 9 nucleotides agree with TRBD1. The germline gives CDR1 SGHKS, CDR2 YYEKEE (reference sequence). The CDR3 is 17 residues long. Trimming cost V 2 bases and J 0 bases; bases outside gene matches: 8. DNA of the CDR3: TGTGCCAGCAGCTTACAGGGGGCATTATCTATGAACACTGAAGCTTTCTTT. Translating it yields CASSLQGALSMNTEAFF.

V and J are TRBV5-1 and TRBJ2-7, with D perhaps TRBD2 (6 bases). The CDR3 consists of 14 residues. The germline CDR1 and CDR2 sequences are SGHRS and YFSETQ. Trimming cost V 4 bases and J 7 bases, with 18 bases left between them. CDR3 DNA: TGCGCCAGCAGCCCTACTAGCTCCCGGGAGGAGCAGTACTTC. As protein: CASSPTSSREEQYF.

This clone was seen more than once but under ten times. The chain combines TRBV18 with TRBJ2-1; possibly TRBD1 for D (7 bases). This CDR3 is built from 19 residues. The germline V and J ends were trimmed by 5 bases and 2 bases, with 25 bases remaining between them. Per germline, CDR1 KGHSH and CDR2 LQKENI. The CDR3 nucleotides read TGTGCCAGCTCAGACAGGGAGACTAGGACCGCCGATACCTACAATGAGCAGTTCTTC. Encoded protein: CASSDRETRTADTYNEQFF. Full variable domain (remainder filled in from reference TRBV18 and TRBJ2-1): NAGVMQNPRHLVRRRGQEARLRCSPMKGHSHVYWYRQLPEEGLKFMVYLQKENIIDESGMPKERFSAEFPKEGPSILRIQQVVRGDSAAYFCASSDRETRTADTYNEQFFGPGTRLTVL.

This chain joins TRBV13 and TRBJ1-5; D not resolved. Germline V lookup: CDR1 PRHDT, CDR2 FYEKMQ (reference sequence). V shed 3 bases and J shed 5 bases, with 8 bases lying between them. This CDR3 spans 13 amino acids. CDR3 bases: TGTGCCAGCAGCTTTGGGAGGGATCAGCCCCAGCATTTT. As protein: CASSFGRDQPQHF.

J is TRBJ2-6 and V is TRBV25-1, with 10 bases matching TRBD2. V lost 2 bases, J lost 4 bases, and 8 bases stayed unmatched. Germline V gives CDR1 MGHDK, CDR2 SYGVNS. The CDR3 is 18 amino acids. The CDR3 coding sequence is TGTGCCAGCAGTGAAGTAGCGGGGGGCGGGCCGGGGGCCAACGTCCTGACTTTC. This codes for CASSEVAGGGPGANVLTF.

The chain has TRBV6-1 and TRBJ2-3; possibly TRBD2 for D (5 bases). The germline CDR1 and CDR2 sequences are MNHNS and SASEGT. Trimming removed 3 bases from V and 6 bases from J, with 10 bases in between. The CDR3 loop spans 13 amino acids. The CDR3, as DNA: TGTGCCAGCAGTGATGAGAGGGCTGATACGCAGTATTTT. Translating it yields CASSDERADTQYF.

The chain joins TRBV27 to TRBJ2-7, with 7 bases that match TRBD2. V lost 10 bases and J lost 5; bases outside the gene matches: 8. There are 12 residues in the CDR3. Looked up from germline, CDR1 is MNHEY and CDR2 is SMNVEV (reference sequence). The CDR3 sequence: CAIGDGGNEQYF. Written as DNA, the CDR3 is TGTGCCATTGGGGACGGGGGGAACGAGCAGTACTTC.

As concerns this clone: Since no conserved phenylalanine or tryptophan closes the CDR3, a read error is the likely cause. The chain carries TRBV6-5 and TRBJ1-2, with 7 bases lining up with TRBD1. Germline V CDR1 and CDR2: MNHEY, SVGAGI. Trimming cost V 0 bases and J 1 base; bases outside gene matches: 5. This CDR3 has 16 residues. The CDR3 protein is CASSYSTGVGNYGYTL. CDR3 in DNA: TGTGCCAGCAGTTACTCAACAGGGGTTGGTAACTATGGCTACACCCTC.

This rearrangement joins TRBV28 to TRBJ1-2; tentatively, D is TRBD1 (5 bases). Trimming removed 1 base from V and 8 bases from J, with 14 bases in between. The CDR3 contains 14 residues. Germline loops: CDR1 MDHEN, CDR2 SYDVKM. This CDR3 reads CASSLFRQQGGYTF. DNA for the CDR3: TGTGCCAGCAGTTTATTTCGGCAGCAGGGAGGCTACACCTTC.

The table lists this clone with a count of one. This chain uses TRBV4-3 with TRBJ2-3, with D possibly TRBD2 on 6 matching bases. This CDR3 region has 15 residues. The ends were cut back, 4 bases at V and 0 bases at J, with 11 bases in the middle. CDR1 is LGHNA and CDR2 is YSLEER in the germline V gene. The CDR3: CASSLSSGSTDTQYF. For the CDR3, the DNA is TGCGCCAGCAGCCTCTCGAGCGGGAGCACAGATACGCAGTATTTT.

This chain uses TRBV28 with TRBJ1-2; D remains unclear. This CDR3 comprises 11 residues. The V gene's germline CDR1 is MDHEN and CDR2 SYDVKM. Trimming removed 4 bases at V and 7 bases at J, with 7 bases between. The CDR3 nucleotides read TGTGCCAGCAGTTCCCAGTTTGGCTACACCTTC. This codes for CASSSQFGYTF.

The chain recombines TRBV5-1 with TRBJ2-1, with TRBD1 matching over 11 bases. The CDR3 has 17 amino acids. Germline trimming cut 6 bases from V and 2 bases from J; bases unmatched to any gene: 10. The germline V gene encodes CDR1 SGHRS and CDR2 YFSETQ. Here the CDR3 reads CASIGTGGSGAYNEQFF. CDR3 nucleotides: TGCGCCAGCATTGGGACAGGGGGGTCCGGAGCCTACAATGAGCAGTTCTTC.

This clone was detected a few times. This chain links TRBV18 with TRBJ2-7, with D perhaps TRBD1 (5 bases). CDR3 size: 15 residues. Trimming shortened V by 3 bases and J by 2 bases, and 14 bases separated the two germline ends. Germline CDR1 KGHSH, CDR2 LQKENI. CDR3 bases: TGTGCCAGCTCACCTAAAACGACAGAAACCTACGAGCAGTACTTC. Translated, it gives CASSPKTTETYEQYF. The full variable domain, with the rest looked up from reference TRBV18 and TRBJ2-7, is NAGVMQNPRHLVRRRGQEARLRCSPMKGHSHVYWYRQLPEEGLKFMVYLQKENIIDESGMPKERFSAEFPKEGPSILRIQQVVRGDSAAYFCASSPKTTETYEQYFGPGTRLTVT.